This T cell receptor (beta chain) was documented in a study of a mutant IDH1 vaccine in newly diagnosed glioma. Whole-study context: Eight vaccinations reached patients in weeks 1, 3, 5, 7, 11, 15, 19 and 23. Treated patients showed a male proportion of roughly 62%, a female proportion of about 40%, and a mean age of approximately 40 years. Vaccinations were initiated 4-6 weeks following radiotherapy alone, or were given together with temozolomide cycles.

Time point described: week 11, during vaccination. Mutant IDH1 20-mer peptide, at 300 ug, made up each vaccine dose, with topical imiquimod. New WHO grade 3 or 4 IDH1-mutant, ATRX-lost astrocytomas were present in all donors. About this clone: The antigen is unknown.

The CDR3 runs 11 residues. Germline CDR1 is SNHLY and CDR2 is FYNNEI. V lost 5 bases and J 7 bases, leaving 9 bases between the germline ends. Clones were read by immunoSEQ multiplex PCR, and TCRdb kept only the in-frame ones, dropping some. The sample shows about 60,000 clones, approximately 80% of them seen only once. The J gene is TRBJ2-7, the V gene TRBV2; no clear D. Sample: PBMCs, taken from a glioma patient whose treatment included an IDH1 peptide vaccine. The origin of this receptor is a man aged 25-40 years with glioma. CDR3 in DNA: TGTGCCAGCAGTCGGACCCGGGAGCAGTACTTC. As protein: CASSRTREQYF.